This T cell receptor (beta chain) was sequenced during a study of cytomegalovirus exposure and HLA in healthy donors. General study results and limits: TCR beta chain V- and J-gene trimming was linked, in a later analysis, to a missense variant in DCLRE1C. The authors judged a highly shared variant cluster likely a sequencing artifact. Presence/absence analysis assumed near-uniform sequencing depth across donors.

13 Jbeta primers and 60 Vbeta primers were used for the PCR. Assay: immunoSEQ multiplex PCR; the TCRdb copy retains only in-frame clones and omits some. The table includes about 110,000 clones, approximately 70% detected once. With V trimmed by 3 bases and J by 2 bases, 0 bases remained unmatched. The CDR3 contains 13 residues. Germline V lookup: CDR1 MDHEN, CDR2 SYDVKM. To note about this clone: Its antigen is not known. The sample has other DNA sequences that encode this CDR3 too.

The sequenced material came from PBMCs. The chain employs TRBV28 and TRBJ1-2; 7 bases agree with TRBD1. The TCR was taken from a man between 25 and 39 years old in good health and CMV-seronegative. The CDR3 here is CASSLGQNYGYTF. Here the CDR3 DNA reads TGTGCCAGCAGTTTGGGACAGAACTATGGCTACACCTTC.